This T cell receptor beta chain was identified in a study of pediatric ulcerative colitis. Regarding the study as a whole: Two rectal clonotypes were found only in ulcerative colitis patients, all of them.

Profiled with immunoSEQ multiplex PCR; TCRdb holds only in-frame clones, not every one. The sample shows around 36,000 clones, about three quarters of them seen only once. Turning to this clone: What it binds is unknown.

J lost 3 bases, V lost 6 bases, and 3 bases had no gene match. The CDR3 is 15 amino acids. Germline CDR1 reads SGHNT; CDR2 reads YENEEA. Rectal tissue came from one to two pinch biopsies taken at colonoscopy. The source of this sequence is a boy younger than 18 with mild ulcerative colitis. Sequences were obtained from gut tissue. The chain combines TRBV11-3 with TRBJ2-5; 14 nucleotides line up with TRBD2. The CDR3: CASSPGLAGEETQYF. The CDR3 nucleotides are TGTGCCAGCAGTCCGGGACTAGCGGGGGAAGAGACCCAGTACTTC.